The 31 T cell receptor beta chains reported below all come from one sample, sequenced in a study of T cells in Graves' hyperthyroidism and ophthalmopathy. The source material, RNA transcripts, was used to amplify TCR beta CDR3 regions. HTBI primers were the set used in a first-round RT-PCR of the TCR CDR3. One entry per CDR3 protein, called by TCRdb with MiXCR from the multiplex PCR reads. This sample has around 600,000 distinct CDR3 sequences, with about 45% found just once. Material for sequencing was peripheral blood or thyroid tissue (not recorded which). These receptors came from an adult man with Graves' disease, either hyperthyroidism or ophthalmopathy (not recorded which).

On this clonotype itself: This may be a read error, as it is one base from a much larger clone. The V and J genes are TRBV20-1 and TRBJ1-4, with D unclear. Germline values: CDR1 DFQATT, CDR2 SNEGSKA (reference sequence). The CDR3 has 13 residues. CDR3 protein: CSAPDGPNEKLLF. The CDR3 DNA sequence: TGCAGTGCCCCTGACGGCCCTAATGAAAAACTGCTTTTT.

This clonotype showed up many times. The rearrangement links TRBV7-2 to TRBJ1-4, with a possible D match to TRBD1 (6 bases). Per germline, CDR1 SGHTA and CDR2 FQGNSA. CDR3 length: 15 amino acids. V was shortened by 5 bases and J by 7 bases, with 17 bases between the two germline ends. The CDR3 DNA reads TGTGCCAGCAGCCTGACCGGGACATCGGGTGAAAAACTGTTTTTT. This encodes CASSLTGTSGEKLFF.

This sequence joins TRBV15 and TRBJ1-6; D unclear. The CDR3 length is 11 residues. Germline CDR1 and CDR2: LNHNV and YYDKDF (reference sequence). The V end lost 5 bases, the J end lost 5 bases, and 1 base lay between the germline ends. The CDR3 reads CATSDNSPLHF. The CDR3 region has the DNA TGTGCCACCAGCGATAATTCACCCCTCCACTTT.

This chain links TRBV7-9 with TRBJ1-1; D gene uncertain. V lost 6 bases and J 1 base, leaving 24 bases between the germline ends. The V gene's germline CDR1 is SEHNR and CDR2 FQNEAQ (reference sequence). The CDR3 has 18 residues. CDR3 residues: CASSSFPLDMGGNTEAFF. DNA for the CDR3: TGTGCCAGCAGTTCCTTCCCCCTTGACATGGGCGGGAACACTGAAGCTTTCTTT.

The V gene is TRBV7-9, the J gene TRBJ2-7; the D gene is possibly TRBD1 (6 bases). Trimming cost V 6 bases and J 3 bases, with 18 bases left between them. The CDR3 loop spans 15 amino acids. From germline, CDR1 is SEHNR and CDR2 FQNEAQ (reference sequence). CDR3 amino acids: CASSLSGAAFYEQYF. CDR3 DNA sequence: TGTGCCAGCAGTTTATCAGGGGCAGCATTCTACGAGCAGTACTTC. Based on the CDR3 plus reference TRBV7-9 and TRBJ2-7, the full variable domain is DTGVSQNPRHKITKRGQNVTFRCDPISEHNRLYWYRQTLGQGPEFLTYFQNEAQLEKSRLLSDRFSAERPKGSFSTLEIQRTEQGDSAMYLCASSLSGAAFYEQYFGPGTRLTVT.

V and J are TRBV5-1 and TRBJ1-2, with D possibly TRBD1 on 6 matching bases. Germline-derived CDR1 and CDR2 are SGHRS and YFSETQ. The ends were cut back, 0 bases at V and 6 bases at J, with 12 bases in the middle. This CDR3 spans 14 amino acids. The chain's CDR3 is CASSLEDYRDGYTF. The CDR3 DNA reads as TGCGCCAGCAGCTTGGAGGATTACAGGGATGGCTACACCTTC.

This clonotype turned up a few times. V and J are TRBV6-1 and TRBJ1-1; D not certain. Germline V gene lookup returns CDR1 MNHNS and CDR2 SASEGT. V lost 7 bases to trimming and J lost 5 bases, with 11 bases between them. The CDR3 sequence is 12 residues long. The CDR3 region has the DNA TGTGCCAGCACCGAAACGGGAACTGAAGCTTTCTTT. Its translation is CASTETGTEAFF.

The chain joins TRBV20-1 to TRBJ2-2, with 10 bases lining up with TRBD2. The CDR3 totals 15 residues. Germline CDR1 and CDR2: DFQATT and SNEGSKA (reference sequence). J gave up 7 bases and V 3 bases, and 8 bases lay outside the gene matches. CDR3 sequence: CSASLLAGVGGELFF. In DNA form, the CDR3 reads TGCAGTGCTAGTTTGCTAGCGGGAGTTGGCGGGGAGCTGTTTTTT.

Ten or more counts support this clonotype. The rearrangement links TRBV10-3 to TRBJ1-4; D may be TRBD1 (5 bases). V lost 4 bases and J lost 8, with 8 bases in between. Germline CDR1 reads ENHRY; CDR2 reads SYGVKD. The CDR3 extends over 12 amino acids. The CDR3 sequence is CAISGRGEKLFF. In DNA, the CDR3 is TGTGCCATCAGTGGGAGGGGAGAAAAACTGTTTTTT.

The chain is built from TRBV9 and TRBJ1-5; no firm D call. V was shortened by 0 bases and J by 7 bases, with 5 bases between the two germline ends. CDR1 is SGDLS and CDR2 is YYNGEE in the germline V gene. The CDR3 totals 12 residues. CDR3 sequence (DNA): TGTGCCAGCAGCGTAGACGGACAGCCCCAGCATTTT. Translating gives CASSVDGQPQHF.

This clonotype was counted ten times or more. The chain has TRBV15 and TRBJ1-4; D not certain. The CDR3 contains 13 residues. Trimming took off 6 bases at V and 3 bases at J, with 8 bases between the two ends. Germline loops: CDR1 LNHNV, CDR2 YYDKDF (reference sequence). The CDR3 sequence is CATRGWANEKLFF. The CDR3 bases are TGTGCCACCAGAGGTTGGGCTAATGAAAAACTGTTTTTT.

This chain links TRBV2 with TRBJ2-7, with 11 bases matching TRBD1. There are 15 residues in the CDR3. Trimming removed 2 bases from V and 6 bases from J; junction bases left unmatched: 6. Per germline, CDR1 SNHLY and CDR2 FYNNEI. For the CDR3, the DNA is TGTGCCAGCAGTGAACTCGGGACAGGGGGTGCCGAGCAGTACTTC. The encoded protein is CASSELGTGGAEQYF. The variable domain in full, completed from reference TRBV2 and TRBJ2-7, reads EPEVTQTPSHQVTQMGQEVILRCVPISNHLYFYWYRQILGQKVEFLVSFYNNEISEKSEIFDDQFSVERPDGSNFTLKIRSTKLEDSAMYFCASSELGTGGAEQYFGPGTRLTVT.

This clonotype showed up just a few times. The gene calls are TRBV9 and TRBJ1-6, with a weak D call TRBD1 (6 bases). V lost 3 bases to trimming and J lost 7 bases, with 8 bases between them. Germline assignment: CDR1 SGDLS and CDR2 YYNGEE. The CDR3 is 13 residues long. This CDR3 reads CASSGGPNSPLHF. The CDR3 DNA reads TGTGCCAGCAGCGGGGGGCCGAATTCACCCCTCCACTTT.

Of note for this clonotype: Its ends do not fully match the called genes, so a read error is possible. The chain employs TRBV7-8 and TRBJ1-5; 8 bases match TRBD1. The CDR3 totals 15 residues. Germline CDR1 reads SGHVS; CDR2 reads FQNEAQ. The CDR3 loop reads CTSSSFDRGDQPQHF. As DNA, the CDR3 is TGTACCAGCAGCTCCTTTGACAGGGGAGATCAGCCCCAGCATTTT. Full variable domain (remainder filled in from reference TRBV7-8 and TRBJ1-5): GAGVSQSPRYKVAKRGQDVALRCDPISGHVSLFWYQQALGQGPEFLTYFQNEAQLDKSGLPSDRFFAERPEGSVSTLKIQRTQQEDSAVYLCTSSSFDRGDQPQHFGDGTRLSIL.

This clonotype was detected ten times or more. This chain joins TRBV7-2 and TRBJ2-7; tentatively, D is TRBD2 (5 bases). CDR3 length equals 14 residues. Trimming removed 1 base at V and 0 bases at J, with 7 bases between. From germline, CDR1 is SGHTA and CDR2 FQGNSA. CDR3 residues: CASSLGTSSYEQYF. In nucleotides, the CDR3 is TGTGCCAGCAGCTTAGGCACTAGCTCCTACGAGCAGTACTTC.

This chain joins TRBV24-1 and TRBJ1-5, with D maybe TRBD1 (6 bases). The germline gives CDR1 KGHDR, CDR2 SFDVKD. The CDR3 is made up of 14 amino acids. CDR3 nucleotide sequence: TGTACCAGCAGTCGGGGGGCAGGCAATCAGCCCCAGCATTTT. Translating it yields CTSSRGAGNQPQHF.

The J gene is TRBJ1-2, the V gene TRBV20-1; TRBD1 aligns across 9 bases. This CDR3 spans 13 amino acids. V lost 5 bases and J lost 11; bases outside the gene matches: 12. Germline CDR1 and CDR2: DFQATT and SNEGSKA (reference sequence). The CDR3 DNA reads TGCAGTGCTTCAACAGGGGGCGCTTTCCTGTACACCTTC. Translating it yields CSASTGGAFLYTF.

This clonotype has ten or more counts. The chain joins TRBV7-9 to TRBJ2-7; D ambiguous. The length of the CDR3 is 14 residues. Germline V gives CDR1 SEHNR, CDR2 FQNEAQ (reference sequence). Trimming took off 5 bases at V and 0 bases at J, with 11 bases between the two ends. The DNA of the CDR3 is TGTGCCAGCAGCCCTCCACAGAGCTCCTACGAGCAGTACTTC. This gives the protein CASSPPQSSYEQYF. Filled out from reference TRBV7-9 and TRBJ2-7, the complete variable domain reads DTGVSQNPRHKITKRGQNVTFRCDPISEHNRLYWYRQTLGQGPEFLTYFQNEAQLEKSRLLSDRFSAERPKGSFSTLEIQRTEQGDSAMYLCASSPPQSSYEQYFGPGTRLTVT.

This clonotype was seen ten or more times. The chain has TRBV24-1 and TRBJ2-5, with 7 bases lining up with TRBD1. From germline, CDR1 is KGHDR and CDR2 SFDVKD. The CDR3 has 13 amino acids. V shed 7 bases, J shed 5 bases, and the junction held 6 bases outside the gene matches. The DNA of the CDR3 is TGTGCCACCAGCAGAGGGGGCCGGGAGACCCAGTACTTC. It encodes CATSRGGRETQYF.

This clonotype was seen ten or more times. V gene TRBV5-1 combines with J gene TRBJ2-7; 9 bases fit TRBD1. The CDR3 spans 14 residues. CDR1 SGHRS and CDR2 YFSETQ come from the germline V gene. V shed 4 bases, J shed 4 bases, and the junction held 6 bases outside the gene matches. DNA for the CDR3: TGCGCCAGCAGCAACCGGGACAGGGCGTACGAGCAGTACTTC. This gives the protein CASSNRDRAYEQYF.

The chain carries TRBV20-1 and TRBJ2-7; 9 bases are shared with TRBD2. The CDR3 contains 15 residues. With 0 bases clipped from V and 6 bases from J, the junction kept 9 bases outside the gene matches. The V gene's germline CDR1 is DFQATT and CDR2 SNEGSKA (reference sequence). CDR3 amino acids: CSARELGLAGSEQYF. For the CDR3, the DNA is TGCAGTGCTAGAGAATTAGGGCTAGCGGGATCCGAGCAGTACTTC.

Note on this clonotype: A much larger clone lies a single base off, so this may be a read error. This chain joins TRBV7-9 and TRBJ1-1; D call uncertain. The CDR3 runs 12 residues. Germline CDR1 SEHNR, CDR2 FQNEAQ (reference sequence). V lost 5 bases to trimming and J lost 6 bases, with 10 bases between them. Here the CDR3 reads CASSPLSAEAFF. CDR3 in DNA: TGTGCCAGCAGCCCCTTGAGCGCTGAAGCTTTCTTT.

Note on this clonotype: A much larger clone differs from this one at a single base, so this may be a read error. The genes are TRBV19 and TRBJ2-6; D remains ambiguous. There are 14 residues in the CDR3. The V and J ends lost 3 bases and 0 bases respectively, with 3 bases between them. Germline V gene sequence: CDR1 LNHDA, CDR2 SQIVND (reference sequence). The DNA for the CDR3 is TGTGCCAGTAGTATGTGCTCTGGGGCCAACGTCCTGACTTTC. Its protein is CASSMCSGANVLTF.

Comment on this clonotype: One base away lies a much larger clone, so this may be a sequencing read error. The chain combines TRBV24-1 with TRBJ1-1, with 7 bases identical to TRBD1. The CDR3 contains 14 residues. V shed 4 bases, J shed 0 bases, and the junction held 1 base outside the gene matches. Germline V CDR1 and CDR2: KGHDR, SFDVKD. The CDR3 protein is CATSETGLNTEAFF. The DNA for the CDR3 is TGTGCCACCAGTGAGACAGGGCTGAACACTGAAGCTTTCTTT.

Note on this clonotype: Just one base apart from a much larger clone, this may be a read error. A read error is likely, as this CDR3 ends without the conserved phenylalanine or tryptophan. The chain links TRBV7-9 to TRBJ1-3; TRBD1 might be the D (5 bases). The CDR3 loop spans 15 amino acids. Per germline, CDR1 SEHNR and CDR2 FQNEAQ (reference sequence). In DNA, the CDR3 is TGTGCCAGCAGCTTACGCAGGGTGGCTGGCAACACCATATATTGT. It codes for CASSLRRVAGNTIYC.

This sequence joins TRBV24-1 and TRBJ2-7, with 11 bases matching TRBD2. V was pared by 4 bases and J by 3 bases, with 4 bases of the junction left unmatched. The CDR3 consists of 15 residues. CDR1 is KGHDR and CDR2 is SFDVKD in the germline V gene. CDR3 nucleotides: TGTGCCACCAGTGACTATACTAGCGGGAGCTACGAGCAGTACTTC. This encodes CATSDYTSGSYEQYF.

This clonotype was seen ten or more times. The rearrangement uses TRBV7-2 and TRBJ1-1; D not certain. Trimming pared 7 bases from V and 4 bases from J, leaving 10 bases between. CDR3 length: 12 amino acids. The V gene's germline CDR1 is SGHTA and CDR2 FQGNSA. This CDR3 is CASTNFFTEAFF. The DNA for the CDR3 is TGTGCCAGCACCAATTTTTTCACTGAAGCTTTCTTT.

About this clonotype itself: Mismatch with germline at one junction end may stem from a read error. The V call is TRBV10-3, the J call TRBJ1-1; no firm D call. The CDR3 consists of 14 residues. From germline, CDR1 is ENHRY and CDR2 SYGVKD. The CDR3 loop is CASSYLEPNTEDFF. The CDR3 region has the DNA TGTGCCAGCAGTTACCTGGAACCTAACACTGAAGATTTCTTT.

This clonotype was recorded many times. J is TRBJ2-7 and V is TRBV19, with TRBD1 matching 7 bases. Germline V gives CDR1 LNHDA, CDR2 SQIVND (reference sequence). Trimming took 3 bases from V and 2 from J; bases not matched to a gene: 1. CDR3 length: 13 residues. CDR3: CASSIQGAYEQYF. The CDR3 nucleotides read TGTGCCAGTAGTATTCAGGGGGCCTACGAGCAGTACTTC.

This clonotype was seen only once. This rearrangement joins TRBV5-1 to TRBJ2-7; TRBD1 might be the D (5 bases). Trimming removed 0 bases from V and 0 bases from J, with 13 bases in between. The CDR3 covers 16 residues. Per germline, CDR1 SGHRS and CDR2 YFSETQ. The CDR3 bases are TGCGCCAGCAGCTTGGAAACTGGGGCCCTCTCCTACGAGCAGTACTTC. Translation gives CASSLETGALSYEQYF.

The chain links TRBV7-8 to TRBJ1-6; 12 bases align to TRBD1. The CDR3 has 16 residues. Germline CDR1 reads SGHVS; CDR2 reads FQNEAQ. Trimming cost V 5 bases and J 9 bases; bases outside gene matches: 8. The CDR3: CASSQDRDRGLSPLHF. CDR3 DNA: TGTGCCAGCAGCCAGGACCGGGACAGGGGGCTTTCACCCCTCCACTTT.